This T cell receptor beta chain was identified during a study of T cells in Graves' hyperthyroidism and ophthalmopathy. Study conclusions and caveats: Stable hyperthyroidism was separated from ophthalmopathy by a model based on 13 V-J features. In blood, most of the thyroid clonotypes expanded above 0.001 were also present.

Any patient presenting with uncontrolled infection, other autoimmune disease, pregnancy or lactation was left out. Clinical symptoms, serum thyroxine and TRAb, thyroid ultrasound and orbital computed tomography together formed the diagnostic basis. Germline assignment: CDR1 SEHNR and CDR2 FQNEAQ (reference sequence). The CDR3 runs 12 residues. Trimming stripped 6 bases from V and 3 bases from J, with 9 bases between. Turning to this clonotype: The antigen remains undetermined.

Amplification of TCR beta CDR3 regions was performed using RNA transcripts as template. An initial round of RT-PCR targeting the TCR CDR3 relied on the HTBI primer set. TCRdb re-called the multiplex PCR reads through MiXCR, storing one row per CDR3 protein. Here the sample spans over 650,000 distinct CDR3 sequences, just under 45% being singletons. The sequencing sample was made of peripheral blood or thyroid tissue (not recorded which). V gene TRBV7-9 combines with J gene TRBJ2-7, with D unresolved. This TCR was recovered from an adult man with Graves' disease, either hyperthyroidism or ophthalmopathy (not recorded which). This chain's CDR3 is CASSGYIYEQYF. CDR3 nucleotides: TGTGCCAGCAGTGGCTACATCTACGAGCAGTACTTC.